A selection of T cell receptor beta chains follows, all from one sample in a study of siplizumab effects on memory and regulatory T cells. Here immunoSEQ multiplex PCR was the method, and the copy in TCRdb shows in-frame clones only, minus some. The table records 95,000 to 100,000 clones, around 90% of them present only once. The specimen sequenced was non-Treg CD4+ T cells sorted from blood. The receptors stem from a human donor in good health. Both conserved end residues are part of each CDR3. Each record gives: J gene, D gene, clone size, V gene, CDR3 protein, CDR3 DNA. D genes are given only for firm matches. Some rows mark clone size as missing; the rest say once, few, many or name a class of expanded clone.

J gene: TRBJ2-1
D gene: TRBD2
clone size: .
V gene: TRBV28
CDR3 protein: CVTFSLGGRAPPYNEQFF
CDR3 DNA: TGTGTTACCTTTAGTCTGGGCGGGAGGGCCCCCCCCTACAATGAGCAGTTCTTC

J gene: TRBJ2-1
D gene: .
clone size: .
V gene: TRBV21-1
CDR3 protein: CASSKGLARNYNEQFF
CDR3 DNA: TGTGCCAGCAGCAAGGGGTTAGCGAGAAATTACAATGAGCAGTTCTTC

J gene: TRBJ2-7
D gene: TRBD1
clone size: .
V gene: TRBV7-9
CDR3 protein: CASRRQGSSYEQYF
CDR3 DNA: TGTGCCAGCAGGAGACAGGGGAGCTCCTACGAGCAGTACTTC

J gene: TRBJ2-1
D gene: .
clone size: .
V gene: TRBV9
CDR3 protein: CASSVGFAYNEQFF
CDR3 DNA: TGTGCCAGCAGCGTAGGGTTTGCCTACAATGAGCAGTTCTTC

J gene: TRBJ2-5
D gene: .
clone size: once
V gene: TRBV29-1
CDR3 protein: CSVEWMWIQETQYF
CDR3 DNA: TGCAGCGTTGAATGGATGTGGATACAAGAGACCCAGTACTTC

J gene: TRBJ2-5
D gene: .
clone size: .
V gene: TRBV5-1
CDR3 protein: CASNPQNQETQYF
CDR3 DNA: TGCGCCAGCAACCCCCAGAACCAGGAGACCCAGTACTTC

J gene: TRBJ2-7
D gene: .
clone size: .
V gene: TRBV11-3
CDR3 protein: CASSLDHPPRGEQYF
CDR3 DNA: TGTGCCAGCAGCTTAGATCACCCCCCTCGGGGGGAGCAGTACTTC

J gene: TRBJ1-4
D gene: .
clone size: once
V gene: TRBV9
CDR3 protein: CASSVGGFGNEKLFF
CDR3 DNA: TGTGCCAGCAGCGTAGGTGGGTTTGGTAATGAAAAACTGTTTTTT

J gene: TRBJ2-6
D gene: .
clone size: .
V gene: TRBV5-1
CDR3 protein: CASSLGGTGANVLTF
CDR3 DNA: TGCGCCAGCAGCTTGGGGGGTACTGGGGCCAACGTCCTGACTTTC

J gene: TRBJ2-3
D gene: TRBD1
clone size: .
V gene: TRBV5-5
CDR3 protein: CASSLAGGGTDTQYF
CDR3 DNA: TGTGCCAGCAGCTTGGCAGGGGGCGGGACAGATACGCAGTATTTT

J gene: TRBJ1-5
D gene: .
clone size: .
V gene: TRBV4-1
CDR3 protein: CASSQDSYRSNQPQHF
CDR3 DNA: TGCGCCAGCAGCCAAGACTCGTACAGGAGCAATCAGCCCCAGCATTTT

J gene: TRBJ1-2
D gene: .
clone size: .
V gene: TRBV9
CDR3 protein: CASSVGRGYYGYTF
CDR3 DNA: TGTGCCAGCAGCGTAGGGCGGGGGTACTATGGCTACACCTTC

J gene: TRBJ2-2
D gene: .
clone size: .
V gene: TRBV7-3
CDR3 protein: CASSLTLSGAANTGELFF
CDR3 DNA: TGTGCCAGCAGCTTAACTCTTTCGGGGGCAGCGAACACCGGGGAGCTGTTTTTT

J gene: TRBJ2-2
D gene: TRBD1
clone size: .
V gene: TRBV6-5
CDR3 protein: CAEGTAVSTGELFF
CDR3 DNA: TGTGCCGAAGGGACAGCGGTGTCCACCGGGGAGCTGTTTTTT

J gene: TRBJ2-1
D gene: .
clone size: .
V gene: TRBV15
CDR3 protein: CATSRTPRPGVFNEQFF
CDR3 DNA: TGTGCCACCAGCAGAACCCCCAGGCCGGGAGTATTTAATGAGCAGTTCTTC

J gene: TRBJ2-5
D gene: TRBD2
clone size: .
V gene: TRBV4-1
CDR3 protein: CASRHSGRGWQETQYF
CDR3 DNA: TGCGCCAGCAGACACAGCGGGAGGGGATGGCAAGAGACCCAGTACTTC

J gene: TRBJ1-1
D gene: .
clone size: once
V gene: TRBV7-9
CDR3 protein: CASSLGGGATEAFF
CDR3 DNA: TGTGCCAGCAGCTTGGGAGGGGGGGCCACTGAAGCTTTCTTT

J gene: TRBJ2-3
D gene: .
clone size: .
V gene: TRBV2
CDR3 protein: CATQGLTSTDTQYF
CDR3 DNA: TGTGCCACCCAAGGACTAACCAGCACAGATACGCAGTATTTT

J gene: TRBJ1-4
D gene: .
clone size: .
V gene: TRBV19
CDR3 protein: CASSANRVNGEKLFF
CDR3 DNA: TGTGCCAGTAGCGCCAATAGGGTTAATGGTGAAAAACTGTTTTTT

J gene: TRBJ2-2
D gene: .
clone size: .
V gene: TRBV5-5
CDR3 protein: CASSLLWGHTGELFF
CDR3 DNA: TGTGCCAGCAGCTTGTTATGGGGACACACCGGGGAGCTGTTTTTT

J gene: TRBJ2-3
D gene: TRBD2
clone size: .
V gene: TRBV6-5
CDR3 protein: CASGGTSLSTQYF
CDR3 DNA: TGTGCCAGCGGGGGGACTAGCTTGAGTACGCAGTATTTT

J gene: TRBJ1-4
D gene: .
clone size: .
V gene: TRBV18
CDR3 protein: CASSPYRATNEKLFF
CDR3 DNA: TGTGCCAGCTCACCCTATCGGGCGACTAATGAAAAACTGTTTTTT

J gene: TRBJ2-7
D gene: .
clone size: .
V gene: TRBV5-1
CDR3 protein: CASSSEDKVIYEQYF
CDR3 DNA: TGCGCCAGCAGCTCCGAGGACAAGGTCATCTACGAGCAGTACTTC